This T cell receptor beta chain comes out of a study of PD-L1 blockade in urothelial cancer. The repertoire was sequenced with immunoSEQ multiplex PCR; TCRdb's copy has only in-frame clones and lacks some. Of about 50,000 clones in the sample, around 80% are singletons; the top ten hold 8.8%. Time point meaning: peripheral blood 6 weeks after treatment start. The TCR comes from a man aged 65-85 years with urothelial cancer. The sequencing used PBMCs, collected around atezolizumab (anti-PD-L1) treatment.

CDR3 sequence reads: CASSPGTATYEQYF. The CDR3 region has the DNA TGTGCCAGCAGTCCCGGGACAGCGACCTACGAGCAGTACTTC. This chain uses TRBV28 with TRBJ2-7; 7 nucleotides line up with TRBD1. V lost 5 bases and J lost 2; bases outside the gene matches: 6. CDR1 MDHEN and CDR2 SYDVKM come from the germline V gene. The CDR3 totals 14 residues.